The next 29 T cell receptor beta chains were all read from a single sample in a study of blood T cell repertoires in COVID-19. The table came from immunoSEQ multiplex PCR; TCRdb's copy has only in-frame clones and leaves some out. The sample has fewer than 350,000 clones, 90% seen once; the top ten hold over 4%. Sequencing was carried out using PBMCs or T cells enriched from blood (not recorded which). Receptors originate from a woman between 25 and 40 years old with acute COVID-19.

The chain carries TRBV19 and TRBJ2-3, with 7 bases aligning to TRBD1. Germline V gene data show CDR1 as LNHDA and CDR2 as SQIVND (reference sequence). The CDR3 contains 14 residues. V lost 5 bases and J lost 5; bases outside the gene matches: 7. The chain's CDR3 is CASSPGQVRDTQYF. As DNA, the CDR3 is TGTGCCAGTAGTCCCGGACAGGTTCGAGATACGCAGTATTTT.

The chain employs TRBV30 and TRBJ2-7; 8 bases agree with TRBD2. The germline gives CDR1 GTSNPN, CDR2 SVGIG (reference sequence). V shed 4 bases, J shed 2 bases, and the junction held 10 bases outside the gene matches. This CDR3 has 15 amino acids. CDR3 bases: TGTGCCTGGACCCCCACTAGCGGCTCAACCTACGAGCAGTACTTC. This translates into CAWTPTSGSTYEQYF.

The J gene is TRBJ2-7, the V gene TRBV27; perhaps TRBD2 as D (6 bases). The germline V gene encodes CDR1 MNHEY and CDR2 SMNVEV (reference sequence). The CDR3 extends over 14 amino acids. Deletions cut 4 bases from V and 1 base from J, with 11 bases between. The CDR3 DNA sequence: TGTGCCAGCAGTTCGAGAGGAGGGTCCTACGAGCAGTACTTC. This encodes CASSSRGGSYEQYF.

The chain has TRBV18 and TRBJ2-2; D is ambiguous. Germline loops: CDR1 KGHSH, CDR2 LQKENI. V gave up 5 bases and J gave up 0 bases, with 10 bases separating them. The CDR3 consists of 15 residues. The CDR3 reads CASSVGLANTGELFF. The CDR3 DNA sequence: TGTGCCAGCTCAGTTGGGCTGGCGAACACCGGGGAGCTGTTTTTT.

The J gene is TRBJ2-1, the V gene TRBV29-1; 14 positions match TRBD2. CDR1 and CDR2 (germline): SQVTM, ANQGSEA. This CDR3 comprises 17 residues. With 7 bases clipped from V and 1 base from J, the junction kept 9 bases outside the gene matches. CDR3 DNA: TGCAGCGCTGAGGGACTAGCGGGAGAGGGATCCTACAATGAGCAGTTCTTC. Encoded protein: CSAEGLAGEGSYNEQFF.

V is TRBV18 and J is TRBJ2-7; D is unclear. CDR1 and CDR2 from the germline V gene are KGHSH and LQKENI. V was shortened by 0 bases and J by 5 bases, with 11 bases between the two germline ends. The CDR3 length is 14 residues. CDR3: CASSPPSGINEQYF. Written as DNA, the CDR3 is TGTGCCAGCTCACCACCCTCCGGTATCAACGAGCAGTACTTC.

This clone was seen just once. The chain is built from TRBV29-1 and TRBJ2-7; D remains ambiguous. Germline CDR1 reads SQVTM; CDR2 reads ANQGSEA. This CDR3 is built from 11 residues. Trimming left V 4 bases short and J 0 bases short, with 4 bases between. The CDR3, as DNA: TGCAGCGTTGTCCGCTCCTACGAGCAGTACTTC. Its translation is CSVVRSYEQYF.

The chain links TRBV30 to TRBJ1-4; D ambiguous. V dropped 1 base and J dropped 7 bases, with 10 bases sitting between them. The CDR3 sequence is 13 residues long. From germline, CDR1 is GTSNPN and CDR2 SVGIG (reference sequence). The CDR3 sequence is CAWSGAPFEKLFF. The CDR3 nucleotides read TGTGCCTGGAGTGGGGCCCCGTTTGAAAAACTGTTTTTT.

This sequence joins TRBV28 and TRBJ2-7; no reliable D call. CDR3 length equals 14 residues. V dropped 3 bases and J dropped 0 bases, with 9 bases sitting between them. From germline, CDR1 is MDHEN and CDR2 SYDVKM. For the CDR3, the DNA is TGTGCCAGCAGTTTTGGCCGGAGCTCCTACGAGCAGTACTTC. Protein sequence: CASSFGRSSYEQYF.

The rearrangement joins TRBV24-1 to TRBJ2-1, with TRBD2 identical over 14 bases. J was trimmed by 6 bases and V by 4 bases; bases with no gene match: 7. Germline CDR1 KGHDR, CDR2 SFDVKD. The CDR3 spans 17 residues. The CDR3 here is CATSESGTSGSGNEQFF. The CDR3 DNA follows: TGTGCCACCAGTGAGTCCGGGACTAGCGGGAGTGGCAATGAGCAGTTCTTC.

The rearrangement uses TRBV2 and TRBJ2-1; D perhaps matches TRBD2 (5 bases). The CDR3 runs 11 residues. Germline V CDR1 and CDR2: SNHLY, FYNNEI. V was trimmed by 8 bases and J by 9 bases, leaving 11 bases between them. The CDR3 loop reads CASEYRGEQFF. The DNA of the CDR3 is TGTGCCAGCGAGTATCGGGGTGAGCAGTTCTTC.

V and J are TRBV11-3 and TRBJ2-1; D is unresolved. Germline V CDR1 and CDR2: SGHNT, YENEEA. The CDR3 runs 15 residues. V was pared by 1 base and J by 7 bases, with 14 bases between. The CDR3, as DNA: TGTGCCAGCAGCTTAGGAGGATCGGCTACGAATGAGCAGTTCTTC. Amino acid sequence: CASSLGGSATNEQFF. The variable domain in full, completed from reference TRBV11-3 and TRBJ2-1, reads EAGVVQSPRYKIIEKKQPVAFWCNPISGHNTLYWYLQNLGQGPELLIRYENEEAVDDSQLPKDRFSAERLKGVDSTLKIQPAELGDSAVYLCASSLGGSATNEQFFGPGTRLTVL.

The chain joins TRBV7-9 to TRBJ2-3; 10 nucleotides line up with TRBD1. This CDR3 contains 17 residues. Germline V lookup: CDR1 SEHNR, CDR2 FQNEAQ (reference sequence). The ends lost 1 base at V and 2 bases at J; junction bases unmatched: 6. CDR3 sequence reads: CASSLVPGQGYTDTQYF. The CDR3 DNA is TGTGCCAGCAGCTTAGTACCGGGACAGGGGTACACAGATACGCAGTATTTT.

The V and J genes are TRBV4-3 and TRBJ2-3; D unresolved. This CDR3 is 14 amino acids long. V was cut by 4 bases and J by 2 bases, with 10 bases left in between. CDR1 and CDR2 from the germline V gene are LGHNA and YSLEER. CDR3 nucleotide sequence: TGCGCCAGCAGCCCGGAGTCCACCACAGATACGCAGTATTTT. It specifies CASSPESTTDTQYF.

CDR3 amino acids: CASSDYYPEQFF. As DNA, the CDR3 is TGTGCCAGCTCGGACTACTACCCTGAGCAGTTCTTC. The V gene is TRBV18, the J gene TRBJ2-1; a weak D match, TRBD2 (6 bases). The V end was cut by 6 bases, the J end by 9 bases, with 12 bases between. The CDR3 is 12 amino acids. Per germline, CDR1 KGHSH and CDR2 LQKENI.

V usage is TRBV21-1 and J usage is TRBJ1-5. TRBV21-1 is noted as a pseudogene. The CDR3 contains 16 residues. DNA of the CDR3: TGTGCCAGCAGCACCCCTTGGAGGGCTGGCAATCAGCCCCAGCATTTT. Amino acids: CASSTPWRAGNQPQHF.

This clone appeared a single time. V is TRBV27 and J is TRBJ2-7; D is uncertain. The CDR3 is made up of 13 amino acids. Per the germline V gene, CDR1 is MNHEY and CDR2 is SMNVEV (reference sequence). V lost 5 bases and J lost 2, with 10 bases in between. The chain's CDR3 is CASSPAKAYEQYF. DNA of the CDR3: TGTGCCAGCAGTCCTGCGAAAGCCTACGAGCAGTACTTC.

The sample holds a few counts of this clone. The chain joins TRBV19 to TRBJ1-2; a possible D gene is TRBD1 (6 bases). Trimming left V 7 bases short and J 4 bases short, with 19 bases between. CDR1 is LNHDA and CDR2 is SQIVND in the germline V gene (reference sequence). The CDR3 is 15 amino acids. CDR3 sequence: CASKREQGQSYGYTF. CDR3 nucleotide sequence: TGTGCCAGTAAAAGGGAACAGGGCCAGAGCTATGGCTACACCTTC.

This chain connects TRBV6-1 to TRBJ2-2; D not certain. V was clipped by 1 base and J by 6 bases, with 9 bases between them. The CDR3 runs 14 residues. CDR1 is MNHNS and CDR2 is SASEGT in the germline V gene. CDR3 sequence: CASSEGRPAGELFF. CDR3 nucleotides: TGTGCCAGCAGTGAAGGCAGGCCCGCCGGGGAGCTGTTTTTT.

This chain uses TRBV10-1 with TRBJ2-7; 7 bases align to TRBD1. Per germline, CDR1 WNHNN and CDR2 SYGVQD (reference sequence). With V trimmed by 2 bases and J by 2 bases, 9 bases remained unmatched. This CDR3 comprises 16 residues. DNA of the CDR3: TGCGCCAGCAGTGAGGGAATCGACAGGGTTCCCTACGAGCAGTACTTC. Its protein is CASSEGIDRVPYEQYF.

With respect to this clone: A junction end diverges from the germline sequence, so it may reflect a read error. The rearrangement links TRBV15 to TRBJ1-2; tentative D call: TRBD1 (5 bases). CDR3 length: 13 residues. Per the germline V gene, CDR1 is LNHNV and CDR2 is YYDKDF (reference sequence). The CDR3 DNA reads TGTGCCACCAGCAGAGAGAGGGAGGTCGACAGCTACTTC. It codes for CATSREREVDSYF. Based on the CDR3 plus reference TRBV15 and TRBJ1-2, the full variable domain is DAMVIQNPRYQVTQFGKPVTLSCSQTLNHNVMYWYQQKSSQAPKLLFHYYDKDFNNEADTPDNFQSRRPNTSFCFLDIRSPGLGDTAMYLCATSREREVDSYFGSGTRLTVV.

V and J are TRBV11-1 and TRBJ2-1; 7 bases map to TRBD2. The CDR3 spans 15 residues. The J segment lost 8 bases and the V segment lost 3 bases, leaving 10 bases of the junction unmatched. Germline V gene lookup returns CDR1 SGHAT and CDR2 FQDESV (reference sequence). The CDR3 coding sequence is TGTGCCAGCAGCTTTACGGCGGGAGAGGTCGATGAGCAGTTCTTC. It specifies CASSFTAGEVDEQFF.

The CDR3 sequence: CASSYRTKSSYEQYF. The CDR3 DNA follows: TGTGCCAGCAGTTACAGGACTAAGAGCTCCTACGAGCAGTACTTC. The chain links TRBV7-9 to TRBJ2-7, with D possibly matching TRBD2 (6 bases). Trimming pared 6 bases from V and 0 bases from J, leaving 15 bases between. The CDR3 is made up of 15 amino acids. Germline V gene sequence: CDR1 SEHNR, CDR2 FQNEAQ (reference sequence).

The CDR3 spells CAISEPGQKDNEQFF. CDR3 sequence (DNA): TGTGCCATCAGTGAGCCTGGACAGAAAGACAATGAGCAGTTCTTC. The J gene is TRBJ2-1, the V gene TRBV10-3, with D maybe TRBD1 (6 bases). This CDR3 is built from 15 residues. CDR1 is ENHRY and CDR2 is SYGVKD in the germline V gene. The ends were cut back, 2 bases at V and 5 bases at J, with 13 bases in the middle.

The chain carries TRBV10-3 and TRBJ2-1, with a tentative D call TRBD2 (5 bases). In germline, CDR1 is ENHRY, CDR2 SYGVKD. Between the trimmed V and J ends, which lost 3 bases and 2 bases, there was a span of 14 bases. CDR3 length: 16 amino acids. The CDR3 DNA is TGTGCCATCAGTGATTGGGAGTCCCTGGCCTACAATGAGCAGTTCTTC. The encoded protein is CAISDWESLAYNEQFF.

The table lists this clone with a count of one. V usage is TRBV6-1 and J usage is TRBJ2-7; 7 bases are a match to TRBD1. The V gene end was trimmed by 2 bases and the J gene end by 3 bases; junction bases not matched to a gene: 7. Germline values: CDR1 MNHNS, CDR2 SASEGT. This CDR3 has 15 amino acids. The CDR3 bases are TGTGCCAGCAGTGAACTTCCGACAGGGCTCTACGAGCAGTACTTC. This gives the protein CASSELPTGLYEQYF.

DNA of the CDR3: TGTGCCAGCAGCGCTGGGACTACGCGTGAGCAGTTCTTC. It is translated as CASSAGTTREQFF. This chain uses TRBV4-2 with TRBJ2-1; 7 bases match TRBD2. The length of the CDR3 is 13 residues. Looked up from germline, CDR1 is LGHNA and CDR2 is YNFKEQ. With V trimmed by 5 bases and J by 9 bases, 7 bases remained unmatched.

The chain combines TRBV7-8 with TRBJ1-5; 9 nucleotides line up with TRBD1. The CDR3 has 16 residues. The V and J ends lost 0 bases and 2 bases, in that order; junction bases with no gene match: 2. CDR1 is SGHVS, CDR2 FQNEAQ, per germline. DNA for the CDR3: TGTGCCAGCAGCTTAGCGGGGGACAGGGGCAATCAGCCCCAGCATTTT. Protein product: CASSLAGDRGNQPQHF.

The chain uses TRBV5-1 and TRBJ2-7; TRBD1 aligns across 9 bases. The trim removed 6 bases at V and 4 bases at J, leaving 2 bases unmatched. The length of the CDR3 is 12 residues. CDR1 is SGHRS, CDR2 YFSETQ, per germline. The DNA of the CDR3 is TGCGCCAGCATTGGGACAGGGTACGAGCAGTACTTC. Translating gives CASIGTGYEQYF. Full variable domain (rest looked up from reference TRBV5-1 and TRBJ2-7): KAGVTQTPRYLIKTRGQQVTLSCSPISGHRSVSWYQQTPGQGLQFLFEYFSETQRNKGNFPGRFSGRQFSNSRSEMNVSTLELGDSALYLCASIGTGYEQYFGPGTRLTVT.